Below, 2 T cell receptor beta chains from the same sample are listed, as sequenced in a study of cytomegalovirus exposure and HLA in healthy donors. PCR involved 60 Vbeta and 13 Jbeta primers. Method: immunoSEQ multiplex PCR; TCRdb's copy keeps in-frame clones and lacks some. In the table there are around 190,000 clones, 78% of which are singletons. Sequences were obtained from PBMCs. All receptors come from a woman between 25 and 40 years old in good health and CMV-seropositive.

The CDR3 protein is CATSRDGEGAGNQPQHF. In DNA form, the CDR3 reads TGTGCCACCAGCAGAGATGGTGAGGGGGCTGGCAATCAGCCCCAGCATTTT. The chain carries TRBV15 and TRBJ1-5, with 7 bases matching TRBD1. The germline V gene has CDR1 LNHNV and CDR2 YYDKDF (reference sequence). J lost 2 bases, V lost 0 bases, and 7 bases had no gene match. The CDR3 sequence is 17 residues long.

This clone was detected only once. The DNA for the CDR3 is TGTGCCAGCAGCCCGTTGGGGGGAGGAGCGGACAATGAGCAGTTCTTC. This translates into CASSPLGGGADNEQFF. This sequence joins TRBV7-9 and TRBJ2-1, with a tentative D call TRBD2 (6 bases). The CDR3 extends over 16 amino acids. CDR1 is SEHNR and CDR2 is FQNEAQ in the germline V gene (reference sequence). V shed 5 bases and J shed 5 bases, with 19 bases lying between them.